This entry features one T cell receptor gamma chain sequence. In its sample, this clone was seen a few times. Its cognate antigen has yet to be identified. Per-nucleotide qualities are absent, and no much larger clonotype sits a single base away. Sequencing took place on an Illumina MiSeq. Identical DNA sequences were merged into single rows after TCRdb reprocessed the public reads with CATT. The sample contains some 500 gamma-chain clones, more than 75% of them found a single time. The ten top clones hold around 6.6% of the sample. These data originate in a study of gamma-delta chains in newborns, infants, children (dated by TCRdb to the late 2010s). Study-wide context: According to the study title, microbial exposure causes polyclonal expansion of innate gammadelta T cells right after birth. The study investigated how microbial exposure shaped innate gammadelta T cell populations in human newborns immediately after birth.

The germline V gene (reference sequence) provides CDR1 GITISATS and CDR2 ISYDGTV. Its CDR3 holds 26 amino acids, cysteine through phenylalanine. Kept here is only the CDR3 DNA, which spans 78 bases and is read in frame from base 1. No J gene call was made, and the V gene is TRGV9. The sample in question was blood, obtained at baseline. The receptor's source is a child who was a newborn, infant or young child, either healthy, febrile or measles-vaccinated (not recorded which). This table probably holds off-target reads from a library built for another chain. The DNA reads as follows: TGTGCCTGTGACACGGCCTGGGGGATACGGTCCTGGGACACCCGACAGATGTTTTTCGGAACTAGCATCAAACTCTTC. It translates to CACDTAWGIRSWDTRQMFFGTSIKLF.